The T cell receptor beta chain described here comes from a study of breast tumors, draining lymph nodes, adjacent tissues. Each CDR3 protein gets one entry after TCRdb re-called the multiplex PCR reads with MiXCR. Among fewer than 250,000 distinct CDR3 sequences listed, about 34% were seen once. V was clipped by 11 bases and J by 9 bases, with 20 bases between them. The CDR3 contains 13 residues. The germline V gene encodes CDR1 MNHEY and CDR2 SVGEGT. On this clonotype: Its antigen is currently unknown. This may be a read error, as it is one base from a much larger clone.

Axillary draining lymph nodes of breast cancer patients supplied the node samples. Study-level findings and limits: Tumor T cell lymph node origin was a supported hypothesis, not proven. Most tumor T cells seemingly derive from lymph node, then expand in tumor. Tumor TCR diversity was below lymph nodes but above nontumor tissue.

Sequenced: axillary lymph node tissue. The chain employs TRBV6-2 or TRBV6-3 and TRBJ1-5, with D tentatively TRBD1 (6 bases). This sequence originates from a female donor with breast cancer. Some clones in this sample may be carry-over from other donors' samples. CDR3 amino acids: CAGTEAGERPQHF. The DNA for the CDR3 is TGTGCCGGCACGGAGGCAGGGGAGAGGCCCCAGCATTTT.